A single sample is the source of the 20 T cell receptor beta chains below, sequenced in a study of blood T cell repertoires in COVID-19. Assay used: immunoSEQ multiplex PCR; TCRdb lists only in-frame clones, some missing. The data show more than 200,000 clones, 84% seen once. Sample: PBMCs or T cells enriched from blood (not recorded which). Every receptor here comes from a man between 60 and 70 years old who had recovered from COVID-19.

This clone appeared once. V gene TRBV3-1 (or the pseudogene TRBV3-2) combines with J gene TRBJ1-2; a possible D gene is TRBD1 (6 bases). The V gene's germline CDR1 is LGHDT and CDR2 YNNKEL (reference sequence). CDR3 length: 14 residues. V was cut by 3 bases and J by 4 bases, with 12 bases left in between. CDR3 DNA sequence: TGTGCCAGCAGCCAGGGGGCCTCCCTCTATGGCTACACCTTC. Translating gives CASSQGASLYGYTF.

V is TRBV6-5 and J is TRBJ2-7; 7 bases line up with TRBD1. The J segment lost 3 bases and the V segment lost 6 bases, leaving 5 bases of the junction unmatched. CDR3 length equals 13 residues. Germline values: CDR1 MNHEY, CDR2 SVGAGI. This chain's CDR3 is CASSPGQLYEQYF. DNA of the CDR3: TGTGCCAGCAGCCCGGGACAGCTCTACGAGCAGTACTTC.

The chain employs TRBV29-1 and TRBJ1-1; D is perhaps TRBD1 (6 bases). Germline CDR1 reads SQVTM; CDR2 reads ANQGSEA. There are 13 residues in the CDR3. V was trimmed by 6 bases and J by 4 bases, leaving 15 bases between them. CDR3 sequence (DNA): TGCAGCGTCGCCGCGGGGGGCGGCACTGAAGCTTTCTTT. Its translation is CSVAAGGGTEAFF.

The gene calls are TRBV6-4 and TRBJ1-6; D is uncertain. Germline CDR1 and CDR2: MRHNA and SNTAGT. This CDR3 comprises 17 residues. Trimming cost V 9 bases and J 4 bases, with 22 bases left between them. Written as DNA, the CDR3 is TGTGCCAGGGGATGGGAGGGCCGGTTTACTTATAATTCACCCCTCCACTTT. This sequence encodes CARGWEGRFTYNSPLHF.

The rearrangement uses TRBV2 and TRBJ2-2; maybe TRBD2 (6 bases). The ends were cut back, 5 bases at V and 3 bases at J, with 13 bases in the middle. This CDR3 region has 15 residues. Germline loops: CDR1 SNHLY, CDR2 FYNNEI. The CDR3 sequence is CASSQSGADTGELFF. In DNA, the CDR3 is TGTGCCAGCAGTCAATCGGGAGCGGACACCGGGGAGCTGTTTTTT.

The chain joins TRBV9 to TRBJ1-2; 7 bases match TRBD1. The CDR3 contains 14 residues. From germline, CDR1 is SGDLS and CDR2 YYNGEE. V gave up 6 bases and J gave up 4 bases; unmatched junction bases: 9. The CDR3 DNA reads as TGTGCCAGCACCTTAGGACAGGACCCCTATGGCTACACCTTC. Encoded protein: CASTLGQDPYGYTF.

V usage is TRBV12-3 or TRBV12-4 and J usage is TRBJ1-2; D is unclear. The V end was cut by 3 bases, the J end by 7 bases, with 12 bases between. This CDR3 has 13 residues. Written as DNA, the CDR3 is TGTGCCAGCAGTTTTGGGCTTCGGGGTGGCTACACCTTC. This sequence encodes CASSFGLRGGYTF.

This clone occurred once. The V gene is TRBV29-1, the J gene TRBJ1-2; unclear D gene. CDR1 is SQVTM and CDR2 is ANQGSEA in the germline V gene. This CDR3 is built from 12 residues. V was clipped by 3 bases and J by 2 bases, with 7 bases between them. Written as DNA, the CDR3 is TGCAGCGTTGAGCCCGGGAACTATGGCTACACCTTC. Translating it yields CSVEPGNYGYTF.

The CDR3 DNA reads as TGTGCCAGCAGTGAGAGGAGGGACCTAGGCATTCAGTACTTC. This codes for CASSERRDLGIQYF. This chain joins TRBV2 and TRBJ2-4; perhaps TRBD2 as D (6 bases). The CDR3 sequence is 14 residues long. Trimming stripped 3 bases from V and 9 bases from J, with 15 bases between. CDR1 is SNHLY and CDR2 is FYNNEI in the germline V gene. The full variable domain, completed using reference TRBV2 and TRBJ2-4, is EPEVTQTPSHQVTQMGQEVILRCVPISNHLYFYWYRQILGQKVEFLVSFYNNEISEKSEIFDDQFSVERPDGSNFTLKIRSTKLEDSAMYFCASSERRDLGIQYFGAGTRLSVL.

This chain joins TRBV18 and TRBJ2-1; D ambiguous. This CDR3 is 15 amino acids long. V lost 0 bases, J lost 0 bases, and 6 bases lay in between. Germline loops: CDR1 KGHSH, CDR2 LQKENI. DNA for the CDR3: TGTGCCAGCTCACCACCGCCGAGCTCCTACAATGAGCAGTTCTTC. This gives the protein CASSPPPSSYNEQFF.

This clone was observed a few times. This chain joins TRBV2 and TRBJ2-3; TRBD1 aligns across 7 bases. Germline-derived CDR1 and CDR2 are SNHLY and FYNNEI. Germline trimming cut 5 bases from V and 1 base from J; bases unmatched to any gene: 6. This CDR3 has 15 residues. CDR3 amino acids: CASSRRGRGTDTQYF. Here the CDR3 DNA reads TGTGCCAGCAGTAGAAGGGGGCGGGGCACAGATACGCAGTATTTT.

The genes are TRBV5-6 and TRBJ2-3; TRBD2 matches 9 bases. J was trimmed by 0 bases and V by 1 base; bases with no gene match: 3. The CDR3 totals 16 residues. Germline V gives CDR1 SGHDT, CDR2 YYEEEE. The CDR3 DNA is TGTGCCAGCAGCTTGACTAGCGGGCGTAGCACAGATACGCAGTATTTT. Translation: CASSLTSGRSTDTQYF.

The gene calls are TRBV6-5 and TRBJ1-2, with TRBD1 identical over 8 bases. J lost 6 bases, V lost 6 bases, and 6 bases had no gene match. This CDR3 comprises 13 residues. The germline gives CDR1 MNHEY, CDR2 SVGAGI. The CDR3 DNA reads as TGTGCCAGCAGCCGGACAGGGTTTGATGGCTACACCTTC. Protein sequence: CASSRTGFDGYTF.

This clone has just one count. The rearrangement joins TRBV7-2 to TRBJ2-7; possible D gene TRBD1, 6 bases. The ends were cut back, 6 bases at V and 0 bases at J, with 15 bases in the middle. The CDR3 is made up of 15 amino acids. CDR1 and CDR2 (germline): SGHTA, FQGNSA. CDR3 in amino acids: CASSSTTGASYEQYF. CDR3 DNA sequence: TGTGCCAGCAGTTCCACGACAGGAGCCTCCTACGAGCAGTACTTC. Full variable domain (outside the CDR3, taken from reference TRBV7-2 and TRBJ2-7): GAGVSQSPSNKVTEKGKDVELRCDPISGHTALYWYRQSLGQGLEFLIYFQGNSAPDKSGLPSDRFSAERTGGSVSTLTIQRTQQEDSAVYLCASSSTTGASYEQYFGPGTRLTVT.

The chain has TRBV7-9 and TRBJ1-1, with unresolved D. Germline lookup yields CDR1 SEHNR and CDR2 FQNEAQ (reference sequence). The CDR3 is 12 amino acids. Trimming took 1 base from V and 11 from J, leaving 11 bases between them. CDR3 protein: CASSLGDQRAFF. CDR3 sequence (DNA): TGTGCCAGCAGCTTAGGCGACCAGCGGGCTTTCTTT. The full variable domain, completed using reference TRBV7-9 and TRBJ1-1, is DTGVSQNPRHKITKRGQNVTFRCDPISEHNRLYWYRQTLGQGPEFLTYFQNEAQLEKSRLLSDRFSAERPKGSFSTLEIQRTEQGDSAMYLCASSLGDQRAFFGQGTRLTVV.

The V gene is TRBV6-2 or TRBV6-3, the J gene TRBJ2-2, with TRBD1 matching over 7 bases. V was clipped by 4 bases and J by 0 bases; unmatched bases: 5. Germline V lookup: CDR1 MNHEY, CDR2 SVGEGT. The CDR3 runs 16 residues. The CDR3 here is CASSSSGTANTGELFF. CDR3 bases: TGTGCCAGCAGTTCTTCCGGGACAGCGAACACCGGGGAGCTGTTTTTT.

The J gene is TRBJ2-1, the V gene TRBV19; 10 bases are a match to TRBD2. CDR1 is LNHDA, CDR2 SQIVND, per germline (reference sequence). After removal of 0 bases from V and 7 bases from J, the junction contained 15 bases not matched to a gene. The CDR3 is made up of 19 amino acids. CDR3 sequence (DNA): TGTGCCAGTAGTATAGAGAATCTTCCGACTAGCGGGTACGGTAATGAGCAGTTCTTC. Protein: CASSIENLPTSGYGNEQFF.

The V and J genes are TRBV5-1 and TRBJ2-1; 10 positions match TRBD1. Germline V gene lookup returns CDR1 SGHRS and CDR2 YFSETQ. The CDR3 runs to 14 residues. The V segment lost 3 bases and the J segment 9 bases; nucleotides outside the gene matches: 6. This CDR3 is CASSWGTGVGEQFF. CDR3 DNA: TGCGCCAGCAGCTGGGGGACAGGGGTAGGTGAGCAGTTCTTC.

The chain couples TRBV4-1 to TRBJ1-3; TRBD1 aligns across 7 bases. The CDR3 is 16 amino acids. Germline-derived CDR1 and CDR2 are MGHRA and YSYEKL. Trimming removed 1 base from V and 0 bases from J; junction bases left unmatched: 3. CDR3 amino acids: CASSQGTGHSGNTIYF. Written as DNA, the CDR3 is TGCGCCAGCAGCCAAGGGACAGGCCACTCTGGAAACACCATATATTTT.

The CDR3 coding sequence is TGTGCCTGGAGTGTAGACGGGACTGGGCCCCAGCATTTT. Its translation: CAWSVDGTGPQHF. The chain recombines TRBV30 with TRBJ1-5, with D tentatively TRBD1 (5 bases). Trimming removed 0 bases at V and 9 bases at J, with 12 bases between. The CDR3 is 13 amino acids. Germline CDR1 and CDR2: GTSNPN and SVGIG (reference sequence).